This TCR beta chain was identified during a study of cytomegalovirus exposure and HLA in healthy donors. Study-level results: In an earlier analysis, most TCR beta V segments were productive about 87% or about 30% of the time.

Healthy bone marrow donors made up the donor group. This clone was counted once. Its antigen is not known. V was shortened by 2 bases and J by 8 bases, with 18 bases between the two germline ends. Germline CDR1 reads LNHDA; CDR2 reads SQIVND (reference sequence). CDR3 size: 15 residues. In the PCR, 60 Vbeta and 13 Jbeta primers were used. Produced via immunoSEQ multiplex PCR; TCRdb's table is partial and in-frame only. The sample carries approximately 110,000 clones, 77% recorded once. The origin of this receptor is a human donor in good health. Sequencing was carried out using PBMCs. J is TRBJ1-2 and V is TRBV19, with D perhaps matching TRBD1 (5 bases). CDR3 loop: CASSIPQGSPRGYTF. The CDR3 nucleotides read TGTGCCAGTAGTATACCGCAGGGTTCTCCACGGGGCTACACCTTC.